The 26 T cell receptor beta chains in this list originate from one sample, sequenced in a study of cytomegalovirus exposure and HLA in healthy donors. The study ran its PCR with 60 Vbeta and 13 Jbeta primers. Repertoires were generated with immunoSEQ multiplex PCR, while TCRdb's copy carries only in-frame clones and drops some. The data hold around 180,000 clones, with about three quarters observed a single time. The sequenced material came from PBMCs. Every receptor here comes from a girl aged 10 to 17 in good health and CMV-seronegative.

The chain uses TRBV15 and TRBJ1-1, with a possible D match to TRBD1 (5 bases). Per germline, CDR1 LNHNV and CDR2 YYDKDF (reference sequence). The CDR3 is 15 residues long. V was clipped by 3 bases and J by 1 base, with 12 bases between them. Here the CDR3 DNA reads TGTGCCACCAGCAGGGGGGGGTCCACGAACACTGAAGCTTTCTTT. Translation gives CATSRGGSTNTEAFF.

The count of this clone is one. The chain uses TRBV9 and TRBJ1-2; the D gene is possibly TRBD1 (5 bases). Germline CDR1 is SGDLS and CDR2 is YYNGEE. With 0 bases removed from V and 4 bases from J, the gap between germline ends came to 13 bases. The CDR3 spans 15 residues. In DNA form, the CDR3 reads TGTGCCAGCAGCGTAGTGGGGACTGGTGGCTATGGCTACACCTTC. Its translation is CASSVVGTGGYGYTF.

The J gene is TRBJ2-5, the V gene TRBV6-5; 7 bases are a match to TRBD1. V lost 7 bases, J lost 5 bases, and 7 bases stayed unmatched. The CDR3 extends over 13 amino acids. Germline CDR1 MNHEY, CDR2 SVGAGI. In nucleotides, the CDR3 is TGTGCCAGCATCCCGGGCAGGGGGGAGACCCAGTACTTC. Protein product: CASIPGRGETQYF.

The chain carries TRBV6-6 and TRBJ2-7; TRBD1 matches 10 bases. This CDR3 is 15 amino acids long. The J segment lost 6 bases and the V segment lost 6 bases, leaving 11 bases of the junction unmatched. Germline V gives CDR1 MNHNY, CDR2 SVGAGI (reference sequence). DNA of the CDR3: TGTGCCAGCAGCCCTAAGACCGGGACAGGGGCCGAGCAGTACTTC. This gives the protein CASSPKTGTGAEQYF.

This clone has only a few counts. V gene TRBV6-1 combines with J gene TRBJ1-2, with unresolved D. Germline CDR1 reads MNHNS; CDR2 reads SASEGT. Trimming took off 6 bases at V and 0 bases at J, with 11 bases between the two ends. This CDR3 comprises 14 residues. Here the CDR3 DNA reads TGTGCCAGCAGCGCGGGAAGAGCTAACTATGGCTACACCTTC. Protein: CASSAGRANYGYTF.

The chain links TRBV4-1 to TRBJ2-7; weak D call: TRBD2 (6 bases). CDR3 length equals 16 residues. V lost 0 bases and J lost 0, with 12 bases in between. CDR1 is MGHRA and CDR2 is YSYEKL in the germline V gene. CDR3 sequence (DNA): TGCGCCAGCAGCCAAGATCCTAGCGTAGGCTCCTACGAGCAGTACTTC. It codes for CASSQDPSVGSYEQYF.

This clone has a handful of counts. A junction boundary mismatches the germline segment, possibly from a read error. The J gene is TRBJ2-7, the V gene TRBV2; perhaps TRBD2 as D (6 bases). CDR1 and CDR2 from the germline V gene are SNHLY and FYNNEI. The CDR3 has 11 amino acids. CDR3 in DNA: TGTGCCAGCAGTCCCCTGGGACTGCCGCACTTC. Protein sequence: CASSPLGLPHF. Full variable domain (remainder filled in from reference TRBV2 and TRBJ2-7): EPEVTQTPSHQVTQMGQEVILRCVPISNHLYFYWYRQILGQKVEFLVSFYNNEISEKSEIFDDQFSVERPDGSNFTLKIRSTKLEDSAMYFCASSPLGLPHFGPGTRLTVT.

This chain joins TRBV6-1 and TRBJ1-1; tentative D call: TRBD1 (5 bases). Germline V gene data show CDR1 as MNHNS and CDR2 as SASEGT. Trimming stripped 2 bases from V and 4 bases from J, with 17 bases between. This CDR3 region has 16 residues. For the CDR3, the DNA is TGTGCCAGCAGTGAATCCTCCAGGGTCCGTGGCACTGAAGCTTTCTTT. Its translation: CASSESSRVRGTEAFF.

This clone was seen a few times. The chain is built from TRBV6-1 and TRBJ1-1, with D perhaps matching TRBD1 (5 bases). The V end was cut by 7 bases, the J end by 7 bases, with 13 bases between. The CDR3 is 12 amino acids. Germline V gene sequence: CDR1 MNHNS, CDR2 SASEGT. In DNA, the CDR3 is TGTGCCAGCACCCGACAGCTTGGTGAAGCTTTCTTT. Its translation is CASTRQLGEAFF.

The CDR3 DNA reads TGTGCCAGCTTAGAATCTAGCGGCACAGATACGCAGTATTTT. This codes for CASLESSGTDTQYF. The chain employs TRBV7-9 and TRBJ2-3; possibly TRBD2 for D (6 bases). This CDR3 is built from 14 residues. Germline lookup yields CDR1 SEHNR and CDR2 FQNEAQ (reference sequence). V lost 8 bases to trimming and J lost 1 base, with 13 bases between them.

There are a few counts of this clone. The genes are TRBV15 and TRBJ2-5, with 8 bases aligning to TRBD2. Germline-derived CDR1 and CDR2 are LNHNV and YYDKDF (reference sequence). The CDR3 runs to 16 residues. V shed 5 bases and J 5 bases; nucleotides not matched to a gene: 13. The CDR3 region has the DNA TGTGCCACCAGCTCCCGTCGGGGGGGAGAAGGGGAGACCCAGTACTTC. Translated, it gives CATSSRRGGEGETQYF.

The V call is TRBV5-1, the J call TRBJ2-1; D unresolved. The CDR3 loop spans 13 amino acids. CDR1 SGHRS and CDR2 YFSETQ come from the germline V gene. Trimming removed 1 base at V and 8 bases at J, with 10 bases between. This CDR3 reads CASSLWFVDEQFF. CDR3 nucleotide sequence: TGCGCCAGCAGCTTGTGGTTTGTAGATGAGCAGTTCTTC. The full variable domain, its missing parts supplied by reference TRBV5-1 and TRBJ2-1, is KAGVTQTPRYLIKTRGQQVTLSCSPISGHRSVSWYQQTPGQGLQFLFEYFSETQRNKGNFPGRFSGRQFSNSRSEMNVSTLELGDSALYLCASSLWFVDEQFFGPGTRLTVL.

This clone was observed a few times. The chain carries TRBV19 and TRBJ1-3, with a tentative D call TRBD1 (5 bases). The CDR3 totals 15 residues. Germline V gene sequence: CDR1 LNHDA, CDR2 SQIVND (reference sequence). With 3 bases removed from V and 0 bases from J, the gap between germline ends came to 9 bases. The CDR3 protein is CASSINGHSGNTIYF. The CDR3 bases are TGTGCCAGTAGTATCAACGGACACTCTGGAAACACCATATATTTT.

In this sample, this clone turned up once. This rearrangement joins TRBV15 to TRBJ1-2; 7 positions match TRBD1. V shed 1 base, J shed 9 bases, and the junction held 5 bases outside the gene matches. CDR1 is LNHNV and CDR2 is YYDKDF in the germline V gene (reference sequence). This CDR3 has 13 amino acids. The CDR3 reads CATSRAQGIRYTF. The CDR3 DNA is TGTGCCACCAGCAGAGCACAGGGGATCCGCTACACCTTC. The full variable domain, in which reference TRBV15 and TRBJ1-2 provide the parts outside the CDR3, is DAMVIQNPRYQVTQFGKPVTLSCSQTLNHNVMYWYQQKSSQAPKLLFHYYDKDFNNEADTPDNFQSRRPNTSFCFLDIRSPGLGDTAMYLCATSRAQGIRYTFGSGTRLTVV.

The V and J genes are TRBV28 and TRBJ1-2, with 7 positions matching TRBD1. The CDR3 spans 15 residues. Germline V gene data show CDR1 as MDHEN and CDR2 as SYDVKM. J gave up 4 bases and V 5 bases, and 10 bases lay outside the gene matches. The CDR3 region has the DNA TGTGCCAGCAGTCAAGGGGGACAGACAATCTATGGCTACACCTTC. Amino acid sequence: CASSQGGQTIYGYTF.

The chain links TRBV6-5 to TRBJ2-7, with D perhaps matching TRBD2 (6 bases). Trimming took off 5 bases at V and 7 bases at J, with 15 bases between the two ends. The CDR3 consists of 13 residues. Germline V gives CDR1 MNHEY, CDR2 SVGAGI. CDR3 coding DNA: TGTGCCAGCAGTGACCTATCCGCGGGGGAGCAGTACTTC. Translating it yields CASSDLSAGEQYF.

This clone showed up just a few times. The chain employs TRBV7-9 and TRBJ1-2; tentatively, D is TRBD1 (5 bases). This CDR3 contains 15 residues. Per germline, CDR1 SEHNR and CDR2 FQNEAQ (reference sequence). Deletions cut 1 base from V and 5 bases from J, with 14 bases between. Written as DNA, the CDR3 is TGTGCCAGCAGCTTAGGGGGCCTCGTTCCTTATGGCTACACCTTC. It codes for CASSLGGLVPYGYTF.

The V gene is TRBV18, the J gene TRBJ2-5, with D perhaps TRBD2 (5 bases). V was cut by 3 bases and J by 5 bases, with 10 bases left in between. The CDR3 is 13 amino acids. Germline V gene lookup returns CDR1 KGHSH and CDR2 LQKENI. The CDR3 region has the DNA TGTGCCAGCTCACCGGGCGGGCGGGAGACCCAGTACTTC. Residues: CASSPGGRETQYF.

The V call is TRBV5-4, the J call TRBJ2-7; D perhaps matches TRBD2 (6 bases). This CDR3 is built from 15 residues. The V end was cut by 4 bases, the J end by 5 bases, with 19 bases between. The germline gives CDR1 SGHNT, CDR2 YYREEE (reference sequence). The CDR3 loop is CASSAEAGLGHEQYF. CDR3 DNA sequence: TGTGCCAGCAGCGCCGAGGCGGGGTTGGGCCACGAGCAGTACTTC. Drawing the rest from reference TRBV5-4 and TRBJ2-7, the complete variable domain is ETGVTQSPTHLIKTRGQQVTLRCSSQSGHNTVSWYQQALGQGPQFIFQYYREEENGRGNFPPRFSGLQFPNYSSELNVNALELDDSALYLCASSAEAGLGHEQYFGPGTRLTVT.

This chain joins TRBV5-1 and TRBJ1-5, with unresolved D. The V gene lost 4 bases and the J gene lost 7 bases, with 30 bases spanning the gap. Germline V gene lookup returns CDR1 SGHRS and CDR2 YFSETQ. This CDR3 comprises 19 residues. The CDR3 DNA sequence: TGCGCCAGCAGCGCCGGGGTTTCTTCTGGACTCGGTGGGGTACAGCCCCAGCATTTT. Translation gives CASSAGVSSGLGGVQPQHF.

The CDR3 DNA reads as TGTGCCAGCAGCGTACGGGGGGGCCCGACAAACACCGGGGAGCTGTTTTTT. It codes for CASSVRGGPTNTGELFF. The gene calls are TRBV9 and TRBJ2-2, with TRBD2 matching 8 bases. The CDR3 sequence is 17 residues long. V trimming: 1 base; J trimming: 2 bases; junction bases outside the gene matches: 7. CDR1 is SGDLS and CDR2 is YYNGEE in the germline V gene.

This chain connects TRBV5-1 to TRBJ2-1; 11 positions match TRBD2. This CDR3 is 16 amino acids long. Germline V gene lookup returns CDR1 SGHRS and CDR2 YFSETQ. V lost 2 bases to trimming and J lost 6 bases; unmatched junction nucleotides: 7. This CDR3 reads CASSFSGTSGSNEQFF. CDR3 DNA sequence: TGCGCCAGCAGCTTCTCCGGGACTAGCGGATCCAATGAGCAGTTCTTC.

The chain combines TRBV6-1 with TRBJ1-1; 9 nucleotides align to TRBD1. The V segment lost 4 bases and the J segment 3 bases; nucleotides outside the gene matches: 6. Germline CDR1 and CDR2: MNHNS and SASEGT. The CDR3 sequence is 15 residues long. CDR3 DNA: TGTGCCAGCAGTGCTAGACAGGGGGGAGACACTGAAGCTTTCTTT. Translating gives CASSARQGGDTEAFF.

A remark on this clone: Other DNA sequences in the same sample also yield this CDR3. V usage is TRBV19 and J usage is TRBJ2-7; D uncertain. The germline gives CDR1 LNHDA, CDR2 SQIVND (reference sequence). Trimming shortened V by 3 bases and J by 0 bases, and 9 bases separated the two germline ends. The CDR3 is 14 amino acids. The CDR3 reads CASSMGSSSYEQYF. DNA for the CDR3: TGTGCCAGTAGTATGGGCAGCAGCTCCTACGAGCAGTACTTC.

This clone was detected a few times. The rearrangement uses TRBV6-1 and TRBJ1-1; 7 positions match TRBD1. This CDR3 is built from 13 residues. The junction had 3 bases not matched to a gene; V was cut back by 5 bases and J by 3 bases. Germline V gives CDR1 MNHNS, CDR2 SASEGT. The CDR3 sequence: CASSTTGDTEAFF. In DNA, the CDR3 is TGTGCCAGCAGTACTACAGGGGACACTGAAGCTTTCTTT.

Turning to this clone: Other DNA sequences of this sample code for an identical CDR3. V usage is TRBV5-1 and J usage is TRBJ2-2; D remains ambiguous. This CDR3 spans 14 amino acids. Trimming shortened V by 7 bases and J by 1 base, and 11 bases separated the two germline ends. The germline V gene encodes CDR1 SGHRS and CDR2 YFSETQ. The CDR3 reads CASSRVGNTGELFF. The DNA of the CDR3 is TGCGCCAGCTCCCGGGTTGGGAACACCGGGGAGCTGTTTTTT.